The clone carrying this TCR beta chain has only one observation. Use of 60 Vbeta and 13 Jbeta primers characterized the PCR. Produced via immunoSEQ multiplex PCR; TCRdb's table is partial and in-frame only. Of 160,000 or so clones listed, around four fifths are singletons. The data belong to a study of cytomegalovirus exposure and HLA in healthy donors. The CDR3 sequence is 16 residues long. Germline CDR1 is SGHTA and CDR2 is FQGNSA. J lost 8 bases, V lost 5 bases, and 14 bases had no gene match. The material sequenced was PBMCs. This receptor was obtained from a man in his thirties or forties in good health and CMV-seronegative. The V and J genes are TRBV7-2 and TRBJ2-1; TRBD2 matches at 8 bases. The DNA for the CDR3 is TGTGCCAGCAGCCCTGCCCGAGCGGGAGAAACATATGAGCAGTTCTTC. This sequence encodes CASSPARAGETYEQFF.